The 20 T cell receptor beta chains below come from one sample, sequenced in a study of cytomegalovirus exposure and HLA in healthy donors (TCRdb year 2017). The library was built by means of the immunoSEQ multiplex PCR assay. For the multiplex PCR, a mixture combining 60 forward primers for TCR Vbeta segments and 13 reverse primers for TCR Jbeta segments was used. What TCRdb holds here is the immuneACCESS table cut down to in-frame rearrangements. Part of the clones is not present; checked against another copy, under half of the missing clones reflect an unresolved V gene, and the others are unexplained. In all, the sample holds around 45,000 clones, and roughly half of those were seen once. Of the sample, 6% is held by the ten largest clones. The material sequenced was PBMCs. Every receptor here comes from a man in his 60s in good health and CMV-seronegative.

V is TRBV30 and J is TRBJ1-2; D call uncertain. V lost 2 bases and J lost 8, with 9 bases in between. The germline V gene encodes CDR1 GTSNPN and CDR2 SVGIG (reference sequence). The CDR3 sequence is 11 residues long. The CDR3 region has the DNA TGTGCCTGGAGTACGCGGAGCGGCTACACCTTC. Protein sequence: CAWSTRSGYTF.

The chain employs TRBV25-1 and TRBJ2-7; D may be TRBD1 (6 bases). The CDR3 is made up of 15 amino acids. The V end was cut by 8 bases, the J end by 3 bases, with 20 bases between. The V gene's germline CDR1 is MGHDK and CDR2 SYGVNS. The CDR3 DNA is TGTGCCAGCCGTCCAGGGGATCGGGTTAGCTACGAGCAGTACTTC. It codes for CASRPGDRVSYEQYF.

The chain employs TRBV7-8 and TRBJ1-3, with 7 bases identical to TRBD1. The CDR3 is 15 residues long. Losses at the gene ends were 1 base for V and 2 bases for J; bases not matched to a gene: 2. Germline V gene sequence: CDR1 SGHVS, CDR2 FQNEAQ. This chain's CDR3 is CASSLGQGTGNTIYF. For the CDR3, the DNA is TGTGCCAGCAGCTTAGGACAGGGCACTGGAAACACCATATATTTT.

This clone has just a few counts. This chain connects TRBV6-1 to TRBJ1-4; a possible D gene is TRBD1 (5 bases). The germline V and J ends were trimmed by 4 bases and 4 bases, with 13 bases remaining between them. Germline V gene data show CDR1 as MNHNS and CDR2 as SASEGT. This CDR3 has 15 residues. The CDR3: CASSGWGSGNEKLFF. CDR3 nucleotides: TGTGCCAGCAGTGGATGGGGCTCTGGTAATGAAAAACTGTTTTTT.

This CDR3 is CASKRQGSSETQYF. In nucleotides, the CDR3 is TGTGCCAGCAAAAGACAGGGGTCGTCAGAGACCCAGTACTTC. The rearrangement links TRBV7-9 to TRBJ2-5; 8 bases map to TRBD1. Germline V gene lookup returns CDR1 SEHNR and CDR2 FQNEAQ (reference sequence). The CDR3 is 14 amino acids. Trimming removed 7 bases from V and 4 bases from J; junction bases left unmatched: 8.

The chain carries TRBV4-1 and TRBJ2-7; 14 positions agree with TRBD2. The J segment lost 4 bases and the V segment lost 4 bases, leaving 9 bases of the junction unmatched. Germline CDR1 MGHRA, CDR2 YSYEKL. The CDR3 has 17 residues. The CDR3 spells CASSPGTSGSYRYEQYF. CDR3 sequence (DNA): TGCGCCAGCAGCCCAGGGACTAGCGGGAGTTATCGGTACGAGCAGTACTTC.

This rearrangement joins TRBV10-1 to TRBJ1-1; D is ambiguous. Germline V gene data show CDR1 as WNHNN and CDR2 as SYGVQD (reference sequence). V was pared by 3 bases and J by 1 base, with 9 bases between. The CDR3 has 14 residues. The DNA of the CDR3 is TGCGCCAGCAGTGAATTCCCGCGGAACACTGAAGCTTTCTTT. This sequence encodes CASSEFPRNTEAFF.

This clone was picked up a small number of times. The chain has TRBV7-8 and TRBJ2-5; perhaps TRBD2 as D (6 bases). The CDR3 totals 18 residues. Trimming stripped 5 bases from V and 1 base from J, with 23 bases between. Germline V gene data show CDR1 as SGHVS and CDR2 as FQNEAQ. The CDR3 sequence: CASSARSGGGILQETQYF. CDR3 coding DNA: TGTGCCAGCAGCGCTAGGTCAGGCGGCGGGATCCTCCAAGAGACCCAGTACTTC.

The V call is TRBV7-9, the J call TRBJ2-7, with TRBD2 as a possible D gene (5 bases). Germline CDR1 is SEHNR and CDR2 is FQNEAQ (reference sequence). The V end was cut by 5 bases, the J end by 8 bases, with 13 bases between. This CDR3 contains 12 residues. Here the CDR3 reads CASSPLDSQQYF. In DNA, the CDR3 is TGTGCCAGCAGCCCTTTGGACTCCCAGCAGTACTTC.

This clone was observed a few times. The chain carries TRBV5-5 and TRBJ1-1; D remains unclear. Germline V gives CDR1 SGHKS, CDR2 YYEKEE (reference sequence). V lost 1 base and J 7 bases, leaving 8 bases between the germline ends. This CDR3 comprises 12 residues. CDR3 in amino acids: CASSLNQIEAFF. The CDR3 region has the DNA TGTGCCAGCAGCTTGAATCAAATTGAAGCTTTCTTT.

This clone appeared once. The genes are TRBV14 and TRBJ1-1, with D maybe TRBD1 (6 bases). Germline V lookup: CDR1 SGHDN, CDR2 FVKESK. Trimming took off 3 bases at V and 1 base at J, with 6 bases between the two ends. The CDR3 is 13 residues long. The CDR3 loop reads CASSQDRNTEAFF. Written as DNA, the CDR3 is TGTGCCAGCAGCCAGGACAGGAACACTGAAGCTTTCTTT. Combining the CDR3 with reference TRBV14 and TRBJ1-1 gives the whole variable domain EAGVTQFPSHSVIEKGQTVTLRCDPISGHDNLYWYRRVMGKEIKFLLHFVKESKQDESGMPNNRFLAERTGGTYSTLKVQPAELEDSGVYFCASSQDRNTEAFFGQGTRLTVV.

The J gene is TRBJ2-1, the V gene TRBV9; the D gene is possibly TRBD2 (6 bases). CDR3 size: 15 residues. V lost 0 bases, J lost 7 bases, and 14 bases lay in between. Germline V gene lookup returns CDR1 SGDLS and CDR2 YYNGEE. CDR3 nucleotides: TGTGCCAGCAGCGTAGCGGGAGCCCCTCGAAATGAGCAGTTCTTC. It codes for CASSVAGAPRNEQFF.

This chain links TRBV5-1 with TRBJ2-3; D may be TRBD2 (5 bases). With 4 bases removed from V and 0 bases from J, the gap between germline ends came to 12 bases. The CDR3 runs 15 residues. Germline CDR1 SGHRS, CDR2 YFSETQ. Here the CDR3 reads CASSQVSESTDTQYF. As DNA, the CDR3 is TGCGCCAGCAGCCAAGTTAGCGAAAGCACAGATACGCAGTATTTT. Supplemented by reference TRBV5-1 and TRBJ2-3, the full variable domain reads KAGVTQTPRYLIKTRGQQVTLSCSPISGHRSVSWYQQTPGQGLQFLFEYFSETQRNKGNFPGRFSGRQFSNSRSEMNVSTLELGDSALYLCASSQVSESTDTQYFGPGTRLTVL.

This chain links TRBV30 with TRBJ2-5, with 7 bases aligning to TRBD2. With V trimmed by 0 bases and J by 4 bases, 2 bases remained unmatched. Germline V gene data show CDR1 as GTSNPN and CDR2 as SVGIG (reference sequence). The CDR3 is 13 residues long. CDR3 residues: CAWSVTSVETQYF. For the CDR3, the DNA is TGTGCCTGGAGTGTAACTAGCGTAGAGACCCAGTACTTC.

The chain recombines TRBV5-1 with TRBJ1-5, with a weak D call TRBD1 (5 bases). CDR3 length equals 14 residues. Trimming stripped 0 bases from V and 5 bases from J, with 9 bases between. Germline loops: CDR1 SGHRS, CDR2 YFSETQ. In nucleotides, the CDR3 is TGCGCCAGCAGCTTGGGAGGAGGGGATCAGCCCCAGCATTTT. Its translation is CASSLGGGDQPQHF.

This sequence joins TRBV28 and TRBJ1-5; maybe TRBD1 (6 bases). The CDR3 extends over 15 amino acids. V lost 7 bases to trimming and J lost 1 base, with 14 bases between them. Germline lookup yields CDR1 MDHEN and CDR2 SYDVKM. CDR3 bases: TGTGCCAGCACTCGCGGGGGGGCGAGCAATCAGCCCCAGCATTTT. This gives the protein CASTRGGASNQPQHF. Drawing the rest from reference TRBV28 and TRBJ1-5, the complete variable domain is DVKVTQSSRYLVKRTGEKVFLECVQDMDHENMFWYRQDPGLGLRLIYFSYDVKMKEKGDIPEGYSVSREKKERFSLILESASTNQTSMYLCASTRGGASNQPQHFGDGTRLSIL.

The rearrangement uses TRBV7-2 and TRBJ1-5; 9 positions agree with TRBD1. The CDR3 runs to 16 residues. Germline V gives CDR1 SGHTA, CDR2 FQGNSA. V lost 4 bases, J lost 1 base, and 5 bases stayed unmatched. The CDR3 coding sequence is TGTGCCAGCAGCTCACCGGACAGGGGAAGCAATCAGCCCCAGCATTTT. It is translated as CASSSPDRGSNQPQHF. Complete variable domain (other parts from reference TRBV7-2 and TRBJ1-5): GAGVSQSPSNKVTEKGKDVELRCDPISGHTALYWYRQSLGQGLEFLIYFQGNSAPDKSGLPSDRFSAERTGGSVSTLTIQRTQQEDSAVYLCASSSPDRGSNQPQHFGDGTRLSIL.

V and J are TRBV4-2 and TRBJ2-5; TRBD2 matches 8 bases. The CDR3 length is 15 residues. J was trimmed by 1 base and V by 1 base; bases with no gene match: 2. CDR1 LGHNA and CDR2 YNFKEQ come from the germline V gene. The CDR3 DNA sequence: TGTGCCAGCAGCCAAGGCGCGGGAGGCCAAGAGACCCAGTACTTC. Amino acids: CASSQGAGGQETQYF.

This chain connects TRBV7-9 to TRBJ1-6, with 8 positions matching TRBD1. This CDR3 comprises 15 residues. CDR1 is SEHNR, CDR2 FQNEAQ, per germline (reference sequence). V shed 5 bases, J shed 9 bases, and the junction held 9 bases outside the gene matches. CDR3 coding DNA: TGTGCCAGCAGCCCCGGGACAGGCCAAGCTTCACCCCTCCACTTT. It translates to CASSPGTGQASPLHF.

The chain couples TRBV7-9 to TRBJ2-7; 8 nucleotides line up with TRBD2. From germline, CDR1 is SEHNR and CDR2 FQNEAQ (reference sequence). The CDR3 totals 15 residues. V lost 3 bases to trimming and J lost 0 bases; unmatched junction nucleotides: 4. The CDR3 nucleotides are TGTGCCAGCAGCTTCACTAGCGGAGGCTCCTACGAGCAGTACTTC. It codes for CASSFTSGGSYEQYF.